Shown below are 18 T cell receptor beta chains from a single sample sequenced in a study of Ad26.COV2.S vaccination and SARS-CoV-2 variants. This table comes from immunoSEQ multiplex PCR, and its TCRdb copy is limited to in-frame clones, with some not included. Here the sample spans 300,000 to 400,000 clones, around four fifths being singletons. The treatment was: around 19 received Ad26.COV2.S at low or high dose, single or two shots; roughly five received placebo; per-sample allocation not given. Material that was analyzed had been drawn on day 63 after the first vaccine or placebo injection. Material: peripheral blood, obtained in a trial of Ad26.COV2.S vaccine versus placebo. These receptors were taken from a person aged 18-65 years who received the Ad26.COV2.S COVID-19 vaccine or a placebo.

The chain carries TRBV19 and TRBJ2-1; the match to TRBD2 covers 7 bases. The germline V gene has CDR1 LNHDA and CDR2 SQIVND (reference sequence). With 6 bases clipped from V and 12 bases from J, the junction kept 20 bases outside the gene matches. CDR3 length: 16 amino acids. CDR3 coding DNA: TGTGCCAGTAGCGGGGGGACGGACACCCCCGGGCGGCGGCAGTTCTTC. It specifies CASSGGTDTPGRRQFF.

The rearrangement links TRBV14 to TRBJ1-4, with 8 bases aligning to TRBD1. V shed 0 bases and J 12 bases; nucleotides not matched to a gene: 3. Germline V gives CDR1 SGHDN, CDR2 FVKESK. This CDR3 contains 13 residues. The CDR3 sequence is CASSQEDRDQLFF. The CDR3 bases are TGTGCCAGCAGCCAAGAGGACAGGGACCAACTGTTTTTT.

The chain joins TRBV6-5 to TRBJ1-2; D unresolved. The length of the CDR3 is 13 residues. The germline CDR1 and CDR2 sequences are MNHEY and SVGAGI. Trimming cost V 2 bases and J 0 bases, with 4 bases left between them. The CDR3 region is CASSYHANYGYTF. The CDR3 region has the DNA TGTGCCAGCAGTTACCATGCTAACTATGGCTACACCTTC.

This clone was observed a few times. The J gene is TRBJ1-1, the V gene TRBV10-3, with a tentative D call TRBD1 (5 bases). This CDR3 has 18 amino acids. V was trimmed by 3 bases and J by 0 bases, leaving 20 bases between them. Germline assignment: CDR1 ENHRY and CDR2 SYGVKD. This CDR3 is CAISDGEGRKGMNTEAFF. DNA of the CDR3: TGTGCCATCAGTGATGGTGAGGGACGGAAGGGAATGAACACTGAAGCTTTCTTT.

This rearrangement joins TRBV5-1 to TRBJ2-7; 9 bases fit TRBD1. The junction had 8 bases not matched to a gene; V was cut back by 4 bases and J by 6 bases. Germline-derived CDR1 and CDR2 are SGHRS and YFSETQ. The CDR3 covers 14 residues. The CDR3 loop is CASSVRDRDGEQYF. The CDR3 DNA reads TGCGCCAGCAGCGTCCGGGACAGGGACGGCGAGCAGTACTTC.

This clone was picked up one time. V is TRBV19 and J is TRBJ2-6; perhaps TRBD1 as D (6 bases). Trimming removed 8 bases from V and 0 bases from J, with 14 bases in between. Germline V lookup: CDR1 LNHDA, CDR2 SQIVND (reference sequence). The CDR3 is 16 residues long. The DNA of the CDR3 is TGTGCCAGTTCGATCGGACAGCTCTCTGGGGCCAACGTCCTGACTTTC. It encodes CASSIGQLSGANVLTF.

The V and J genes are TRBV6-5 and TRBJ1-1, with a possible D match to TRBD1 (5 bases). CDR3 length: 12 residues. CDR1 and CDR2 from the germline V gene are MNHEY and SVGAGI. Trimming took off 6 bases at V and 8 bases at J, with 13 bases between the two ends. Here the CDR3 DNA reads TGTGCCAGCAGACTTACAGGAGGCGAAGCTTTCTTT. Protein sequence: CASRLTGGEAFF.

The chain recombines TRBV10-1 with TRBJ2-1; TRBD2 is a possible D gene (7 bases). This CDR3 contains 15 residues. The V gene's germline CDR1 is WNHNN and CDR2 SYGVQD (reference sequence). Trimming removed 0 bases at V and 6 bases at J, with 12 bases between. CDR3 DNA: TGCGCCAGCAGTGAGTCCGGGGGGCTTAGCAATGAGCAGTTCTTC. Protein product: CASSESGGLSNEQFF.

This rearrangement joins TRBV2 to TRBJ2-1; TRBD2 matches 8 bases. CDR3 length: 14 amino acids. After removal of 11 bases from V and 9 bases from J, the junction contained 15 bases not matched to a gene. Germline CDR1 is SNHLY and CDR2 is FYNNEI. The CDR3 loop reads CACEQARGAGEQFF. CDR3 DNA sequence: TGTGCCTGCGAACAAGCGCGGGGGGCGGGTGAGCAGTTCTTC.

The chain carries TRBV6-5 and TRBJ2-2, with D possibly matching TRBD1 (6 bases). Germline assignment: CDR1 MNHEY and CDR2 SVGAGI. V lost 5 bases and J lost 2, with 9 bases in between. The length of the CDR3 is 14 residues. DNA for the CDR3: TGTGCCAGCAGTACAGGGATTAACACCGGGGAGCTGTTTTTT. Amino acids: CASSTGINTGELFF.

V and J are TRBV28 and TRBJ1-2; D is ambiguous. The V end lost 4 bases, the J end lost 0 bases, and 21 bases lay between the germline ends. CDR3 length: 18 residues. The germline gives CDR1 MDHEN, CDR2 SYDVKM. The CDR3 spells CASSSESLRYGPNYGYTF. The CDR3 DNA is TGTGCCAGCAGTTCGGAATCTCTCCGGTACGGACCTAACTATGGCTACACCTTC.

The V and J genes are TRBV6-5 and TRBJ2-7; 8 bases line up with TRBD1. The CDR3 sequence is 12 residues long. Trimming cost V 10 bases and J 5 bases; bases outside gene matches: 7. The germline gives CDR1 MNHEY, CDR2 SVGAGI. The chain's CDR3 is CATARTGNEQYF. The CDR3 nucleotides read TGTGCCACCGCCCGGACAGGGAACGAGCAGTACTTC.

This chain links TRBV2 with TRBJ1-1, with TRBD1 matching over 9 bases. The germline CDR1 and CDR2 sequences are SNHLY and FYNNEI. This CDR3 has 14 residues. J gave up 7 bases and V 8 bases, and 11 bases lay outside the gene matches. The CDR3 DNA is TGTGCCAGCTCCCTGGACAGGGGAGAGGGTGAAGCTTTCTTT. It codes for CASSLDRGEGEAFF.

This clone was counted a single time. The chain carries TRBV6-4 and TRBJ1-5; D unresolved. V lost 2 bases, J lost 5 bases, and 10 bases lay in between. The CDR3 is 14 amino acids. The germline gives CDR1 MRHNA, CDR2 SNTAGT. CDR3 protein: CASSDMGDDQPQHF. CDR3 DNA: TGTGCCAGCAGTGACATGGGTGATGATCAGCCCCAGCATTTT.

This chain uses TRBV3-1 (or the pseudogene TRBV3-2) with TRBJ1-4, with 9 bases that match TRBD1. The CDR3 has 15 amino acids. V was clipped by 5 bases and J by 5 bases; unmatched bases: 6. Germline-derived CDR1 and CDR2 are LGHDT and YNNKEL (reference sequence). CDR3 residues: CASSGAGQGNEKLFF. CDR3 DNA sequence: TGTGCCAGCAGCGGCGCGGGACAGGGAAATGAAAAACTGTTTTTT.

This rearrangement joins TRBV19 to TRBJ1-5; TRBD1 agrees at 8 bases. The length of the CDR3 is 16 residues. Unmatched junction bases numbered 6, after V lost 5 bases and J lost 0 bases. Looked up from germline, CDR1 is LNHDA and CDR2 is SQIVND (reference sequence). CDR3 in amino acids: CASSRQGSDSNQPQHF. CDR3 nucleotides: TGTGCCAGTAGTCGACAGGGGTCGGATAGCAATCAGCCCCAGCATTTT.

The CDR3 nucleotides read TGTGCCAGCAGTGTGGTAGAGAAGCAGTATTTT. It codes for CASSVVEKQYF. The chain couples TRBV25-1 to TRBJ2-3; no definite D call. Trimming took 4 bases from V and 11 from J, leaving 10 bases between them. The CDR3 length is 11 residues. Germline lookup yields CDR1 MGHDK and CDR2 SYGVNS. Full variable domain (missing parts from reference TRBV25-1 and TRBJ2-3): EADIYQTPRYLVIGTGKKITLECSQTMGHDKMYWYQQDPGMELHLIHYSYGVNSTEKGDLSSESTVSRIRTEHFPLTLESARPSHTSQYLCASSVVEKQYFGPGTRLTVL.

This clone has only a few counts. The CDR3 region is CASSSGVGSPLHF. The CDR3 region has the DNA TGTGCCAGCAGCTCGGGGGTGGGCTCACCCCTCCACTTT. The gene calls are TRBV7-3 and TRBJ1-6; perhaps TRBD1 as D (5 bases). Per the germline V gene, CDR1 is SGHTA and CDR2 is FQGTGA. The CDR3 has 13 residues. The germline V and J ends were trimmed by 4 bases and 10 bases, with 11 bases remaining between them.